The 23 T cell receptor beta chains below come from one sample, sequenced in a study of CXCR3-negative and CXCR3-positive naive CD8 T cells. Their recognized antigens are unknown. Study-wide results and caveats: CXCR3-positive naive cells carried more hydrophobic TRB CDR3s than CXCR3-negative ones.

5' RACE with UMI labels generated the TRB cDNA libraries. TCRdb re-called the 5' RACE reads; every CDR3 protein appears as one record, without DNA. There are over 100,000 distinct CDR3 sequences in the sample, with approximately 0.4% held by the top ten. The specimen was naive CXCR3+ CD8+ T cells from blood. As for subset: CD45RO-CCR7+CD27+CD95- naive CD8+ T cells expressing CXCR3 (TNR3+). These receptors all stem from a human donor in good health. Some clones in this sample may be carry-over from other donors' samples.

V usage is TRBV12-3 or TRBV12-4 and J usage is TRBJ2-4; TCRdb calls TRBD1, which cannot be checked without DNA. The CDR3 contains 12 residues. CDR3 residues: CASSFNWAPGYF.

The V call is TRBV7-8, the J call TRBJ1-1; TCRdb's D gene call, TRBD1, goes unchecked for lack of DNA. The length of the CDR3 is 18 residues. Looked up from germline, CDR1 is SGHVS and CDR2 is FQNEAQ. The CDR3 protein is CASSLGAQGDNPNTEAFF.

The chain is built from TRBV15 and TRBJ2-1; TCRdb calls TRBD2, which cannot be checked without DNA. The CDR3 totals 18 residues. Germline loops: CDR1 LNHNV, CDR2 YYDKDF (reference sequence). The CDR3 reads CATSRGLPGLAGVDEQFF.

The chain is built from TRBV14 and TRBJ2-7. There are 11 residues in the CDR3. The germline CDR1 and CDR2 sequences are SGHDN and FVKESK. The CDR3 is CASSEAHEQYF.

This chain uses TRBV28 with TRBJ1-2; TCRdb designates TRBD1, a call that cannot be tested without DNA. The CDR3 contains 14 residues. Per the germline V gene, CDR1 is MDHEN and CDR2 is SYDVKM. The CDR3 spells CASSWAGGSYGYTF.

The chain recombines TRBV12-3 or TRBV12-4 with TRBJ1-4; the TCRdb D gene call, TRBD1, has no DNA to confirm it. The CDR3 loop spans 15 amino acids. The CDR3 sequence: CASSWDRATNEKLFF.

The chain couples TRBV9 to TRBJ2-1; the D gene TCRdb calls, TRBD2, cannot be checked with no DNA. The germline gives CDR1 SGDLS, CDR2 YYNGEE. The CDR3 totals 14 residues. CDR3 amino acids: CASSLGTSFDEQFF.

This chain connects TRBV7-3 to TRBJ1-1; checking the TCRdb D call of TRBD1 is not possible without DNA. Germline V gene lookup returns CDR1 SGHTA and CDR2 FQGTGA. The CDR3 covers 13 residues. Here the CDR3 reads CASSQGGGTEAFF.

The chain carries TRBV5-4 and TRBJ2-5. This CDR3 comprises 13 residues. CDR1 is SGHNT, CDR2 YYREEE, per germline (reference sequence). CDR3 residues: CASSSGDQETQYF.

The chain joins TRBV3-1 to TRBJ2-1; with no DNA, the TCRdb D assignment of TRBD1 cannot be verified. CDR1 and CDR2 from the germline V gene are LGHDT and YNNKEL (reference sequence). This CDR3 has 16 residues. CDR3 residues: CASSQDYGGLGTEQFF.

This sequence joins TRBV6-5 and TRBJ1-1. CDR1 and CDR2 from the germline V gene are MNHEY and SVGAGI. The CDR3 length is 11 residues. The CDR3 protein is CASRLNQEAFF.

The chain links TRBV5-1 to TRBJ1-1. Per the germline V gene, CDR1 is SGHRS and CDR2 is YFSETQ. The CDR3 spans 14 residues. CDR3 loop: CASSSLTMNTEAFF.

This chain links TRBV25-1 with TRBJ2-1; TCRdb picks TRBD1, but there is no DNA to check that call. The germline gives CDR1 MGHDK, CDR2 SYGVNS. CDR3 size: 16 residues. The CDR3 sequence is CASSEWRSGDYNEQFF.

CDR3 protein: CASSLGVFITIQYF. The gene calls are TRBV12-3 or TRBV12-4 and TRBJ2-4. CDR3 length: 14 amino acids.

This chain uses TRBV12-3 or TRBV12-4 with TRBJ2-2; the D gene TCRdb calls, TRBD1, cannot be checked with no DNA. This CDR3 is built from 16 residues. CDR3 residues: CASSSPSRGRTGELFF.

V and J are TRBV28 and TRBJ1-1; as DNA is missing, the TRBD1 call by TCRdb cannot be tested. The CDR3 has 15 amino acids. From germline, CDR1 is MDHEN and CDR2 SYDVKM. CDR3 protein: CASSFRGFRSAEAFF. Full variable domain (rest looked up from reference TRBV28 and TRBJ1-1): DVKVTQSSRYLVKRTGEKVFLECVQDMDHENMFWYRQDPGLGLRLIYFSYDVKMKEKGDIPEGYSVSREKKERFSLILESASTNQTSMYLCASSFRGFRSAEAFFGQGTRLTVV.

The chain recombines TRBV7-6 with TRBJ2-2. CDR3 size: 14 residues. In germline, CDR1 is SGHVS, CDR2 FNYEAQ. CDR3 protein: CASSLASMGGELFF.

The J gene is TRBJ1-1, the V gene TRBV7-6; TCRdb selects TRBD1, and the lack of DNA leaves this call unchecked. This CDR3 spans 13 amino acids. Germline CDR1 is SGHVS and CDR2 is FNYEAQ. The CDR3 here is CASRLQGATEAFF. Full variable domain (outside the CDR3, taken from reference TRBV7-6 and TRBJ1-1): GAGVSQSPRYKVTKRGQDVALRCDPISGHVSLYWYRQALGQGPEFLTYFNYEAQQDKSGLPNDRFSAERPEGSISTLTIQRTEQRDSAMYRCASRLQGATEAFFGQGTRLTVV.

The chain combines TRBV7-3 with TRBJ2-3; TCRdb gives TRBD1 as the D gene, but with no DNA this cannot be confirmed. Germline values: CDR1 SGHTA, CDR2 FQGTGA. CDR3 length equals 14 residues. CDR3 residues: CASSLRGAADTQYF. Together with reference TRBV7-3 and TRBJ2-3, the CDR3 gives the full variable domain: GAGVSQTPSNKVTEKGKYVELRCDPISGHTALYWYRQSLGQGPEFLIYFQGTGAADDSGLPNDRFFAVRPEGSVSTLKIQRTERGDSAVYLCASSLRGAADTQYFGPGTRLTVL.

V is TRBV5-1 and J is TRBJ1-2; the TCRdb D gene call, TRBD1, has no DNA to confirm it. Looked up from germline, CDR1 is SGHRS and CDR2 is YFSETQ. This CDR3 is built from 13 residues. The CDR3: CASREDNNYGYTF.

The CDR3 loop reads CASTLGHINQPQHF. The chain joins TRBV12-3 or TRBV12-4 to TRBJ1-5; as DNA is missing, the TRBD1 call by TCRdb cannot be tested. This CDR3 spans 14 amino acids.

The chain couples TRBV12-3 or TRBV12-4 to TRBJ2-1; the D call from TCRdb, TRBD2, cannot be confirmed without DNA. There are 17 residues in the CDR3. The CDR3 spells CASSFQLSSGMYNEQFF.

The V gene is TRBV11-3, the J gene TRBJ2-5; TCRdb designates TRBD2, a call that cannot be tested without DNA. This CDR3 has 17 amino acids. The germline gives CDR1 SGHNT, CDR2 YENEEA. CDR3 sequence reads: CASSLSVVAEYQETQYF. Complete variable domain (other parts from reference TRBV11-3 and TRBJ2-5): EAGVVQSPRYKIIEKKQPVAFWCNPISGHNTLYWYLQNLGQGPELLIRYENEEAVDDSQLPKDRFSAERLKGVDSTLKIQPAELGDSAVYLCASSLSVVAEYQETQYFGPGTRLLVL.